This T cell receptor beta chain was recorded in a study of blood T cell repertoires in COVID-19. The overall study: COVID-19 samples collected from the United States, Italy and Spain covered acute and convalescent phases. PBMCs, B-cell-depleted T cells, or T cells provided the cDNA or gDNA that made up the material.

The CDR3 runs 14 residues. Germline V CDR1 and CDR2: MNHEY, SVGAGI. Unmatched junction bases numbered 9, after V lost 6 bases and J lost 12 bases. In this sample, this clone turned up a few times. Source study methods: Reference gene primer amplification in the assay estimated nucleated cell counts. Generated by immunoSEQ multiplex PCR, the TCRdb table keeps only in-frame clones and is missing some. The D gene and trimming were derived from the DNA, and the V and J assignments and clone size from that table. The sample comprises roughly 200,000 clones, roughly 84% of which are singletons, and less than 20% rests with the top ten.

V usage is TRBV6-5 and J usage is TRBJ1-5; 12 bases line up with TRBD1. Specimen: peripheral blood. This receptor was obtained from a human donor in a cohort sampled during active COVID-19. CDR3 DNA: TGTGCCAGCAGGGCCGGGACAGGGGGCGAGGGCCAGCATTTT. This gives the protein CASRAGTGGEGQHF.